Shown below are 6 T cell receptor beta chains from a single sample sequenced in a study of technical replicates of blood from a handful of donors. The protocol was immunoSEQ multiplex PCR, while the TCRdb copy is restricted to in-frame clones and leaves out a portion. The data hold around 69,000 clones, with around 86% observed a single time. Sequencing was performed on PBMCs. The origin of the receptors is a human donor in good health. Some clones in this sample may be carry-over from other donors' samples.

V usage is TRBV5-1 and J usage is TRBJ2-2; no firm D call. The germline gives CDR1 SGHRS, CDR2 YFSETQ. The CDR3 runs 15 residues. The V end lost 0 bases, the J end lost 1 base, and 7 bases lay between the germline ends. CDR3 residues: CASSLGRWNTGELFF. In DNA, the CDR3 is TGCGCCAGCAGCTTGGGCCGGTGGAACACCGGGGAGCTGTTTTTT. Based on the CDR3 plus reference TRBV5-1 and TRBJ2-2, the full variable domain is KAGVTQTPRYLIKTRGQQVTLSCSPISGHRSVSWYQQTPGQGLQFLFEYFSETQRNKGNFPGRFSGRQFSNSRSEMNVSTLELGDSALYLCASSLGRWNTGELFFGEGSRLTVL.

The V call is TRBV4-1, the J call TRBJ1-4; D may be TRBD1 (5 bases). V gave up 4 bases and J gave up 8 bases, with 8 bases separating them. The germline V gene has CDR1 MGHRA and CDR2 YSYEKL. This CDR3 has 12 amino acids. The CDR3 sequence is CASSPHREKLFF. The CDR3 DNA follows: TGCGCCAGCAGCCCACACAGGGAAAAACTGTTTTTT.

Points on this clone: Within the sample, other DNA sequences also encode this same CDR3. V and J are TRBV7-9 and TRBJ2-2; the match to TRBD1 covers 7 bases. The CDR3 totals 15 residues. From germline, CDR1 is SEHNR and CDR2 FQNEAQ (reference sequence). The V segment lost 5 bases and the J segment 5 bases; nucleotides outside the gene matches: 8. The CDR3 DNA reads as TGTGCCAGCAGCAGCCGGGACAGACTAACCGGGGAGCTGTTTTTT. It translates to CASSSRDRLTGELFF.

V gene TRBV11-1 combines with J gene TRBJ2-1; the match to TRBD2 covers 12 bases. Looked up from germline, CDR1 is SGHAT and CDR2 is FQDESV (reference sequence). There are 15 residues in the CDR3. V trimming: 2 bases; J trimming: 4 bases; junction bases outside the gene matches: 0. The CDR3 nucleotides are TGTGCCAGCAGCTTAACTAGCGGGAGGTACAATGAGCAGTTCTTC. Its protein is CASSLTSGRYNEQFF.

The rearrangement joins TRBV6-6 to TRBJ2-1; 9 bases line up with TRBD2. Looked up from germline, CDR1 is MNHNY and CDR2 is SVGAGI (reference sequence). Trimming removed 0 bases from V and 8 bases from J; junction bases left unmatched: 8. The CDR3 has 16 residues. The CDR3 region is CASSYSRRREGDEQFF. In DNA form, the CDR3 reads TGTGCCAGCAGTTACTCGAGAAGGCGGGAGGGCGATGAGCAGTTCTTC.

The CDR3 is CASGFRPIPGLADTGNEQFF. The CDR3 DNA is TGTGCTAGTGGTTTCCGTCCCATCCCAGGACTAGCGGACACCGGCAATGAGCAGTTCTTC. The V gene is TRBV12-5, the J gene TRBJ2-1; TRBD2 matches 10 bases. Germline CDR1 is LGHNT and CDR2 is FRNRAP. The CDR3 is 20 residues long. Trimming cost V 3 bases and J 6 bases; bases outside gene matches: 20.